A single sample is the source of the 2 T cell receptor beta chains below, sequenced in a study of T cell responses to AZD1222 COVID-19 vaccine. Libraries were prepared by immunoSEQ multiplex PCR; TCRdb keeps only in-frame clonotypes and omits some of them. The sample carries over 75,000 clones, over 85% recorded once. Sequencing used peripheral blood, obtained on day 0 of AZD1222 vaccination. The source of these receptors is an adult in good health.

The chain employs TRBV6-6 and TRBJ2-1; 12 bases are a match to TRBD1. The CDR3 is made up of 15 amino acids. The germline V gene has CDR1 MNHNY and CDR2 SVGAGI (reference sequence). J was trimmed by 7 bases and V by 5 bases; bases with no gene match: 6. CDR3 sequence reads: CASSKGQGAQNEQFF. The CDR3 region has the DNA TGTGCCAGCAGTAAGGGACAGGGGGCGCAGAATGAGCAGTTCTTC.

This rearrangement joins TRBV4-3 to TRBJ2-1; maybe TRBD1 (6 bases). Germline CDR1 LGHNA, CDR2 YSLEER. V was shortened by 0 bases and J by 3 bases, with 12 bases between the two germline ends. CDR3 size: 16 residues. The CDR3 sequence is CASSQEGGRGYNEQFF. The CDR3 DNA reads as TGCGCCAGCAGCCAAGAGGGCGGCAGGGGCTACAATGAGCAGTTCTTC.